Described below is a single T cell receptor beta chain sequence and its context. Its target is not known. Patients who had autoimmune disease history or got systemic immunosuppression were left out. Clones were read by immunoSEQ multiplex PCR, and TCRdb kept only the in-frame ones, dropping some. The data show over 45,000 clones, around 74% seen once. These data are taken from a study of OX40 agonist ivuxolimab in advanced cancers. In the study overall: Subjects had a mean age of approximately 60 years, with a range of 23 to 79; just over 80% were male. Findings and limits, study-wide: The expanded peripheral T cells' antigen specificity was not determined.

This receptor was identified in an adult with an advanced solid tumor such as melanoma, head and neck, liver or kidney cancer. Sequenced here: CD4+ or CD8+ T cells sorted from blood, sampled in a trial of the OX40 agonist ivuxolimab.

Here the CDR3 DNA reads TGCGCCAGCAGCCGGAGCGGGGGGGCCACAGATACGCAGTATTTT. Translation gives CASSRSGGATDTQYF. The chain has TRBV4-1 and TRBJ2-3; 10 bases fit TRBD2. The V gene end was trimmed by 4 bases and the J gene end by 2 bases; junction bases not matched to a gene: 3. CDR3 size: 15 residues. Germline CDR1 reads MGHRA; CDR2 reads YSYEKL.